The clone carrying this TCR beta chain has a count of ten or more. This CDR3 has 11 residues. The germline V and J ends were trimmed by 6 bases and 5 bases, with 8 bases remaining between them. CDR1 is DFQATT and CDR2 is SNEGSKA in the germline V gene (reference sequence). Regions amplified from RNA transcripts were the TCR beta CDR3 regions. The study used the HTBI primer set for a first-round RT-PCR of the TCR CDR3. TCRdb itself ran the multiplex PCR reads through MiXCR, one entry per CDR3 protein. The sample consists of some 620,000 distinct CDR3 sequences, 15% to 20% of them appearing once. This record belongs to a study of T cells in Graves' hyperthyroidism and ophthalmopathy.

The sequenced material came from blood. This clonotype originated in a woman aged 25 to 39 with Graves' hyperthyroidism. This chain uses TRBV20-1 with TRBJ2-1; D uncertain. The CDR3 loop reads CSAGINNEQFF. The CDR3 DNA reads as TGCAGTGCGGGGATAAACAATGAGCAGTTCTTC.